Shown below are 10 T cell receptor beta chains from a single sample sequenced in a study of blood T cell repertoires in COVID-19. Only in-frame clones appear in the TCRdb table, and some are missing; sequencing was by immunoSEQ multiplex PCR. The profile shows 150,000 to 200,000 clones, roughly 87% of them singletons. The sequencing sample was made of PBMCs or T cells enriched from blood (not recorded which). Receptor source: a woman aged 40-49 years with acute COVID-19.

The chain has TRBV6-5 and TRBJ1-2; D perhaps matches TRBD1 (5 bases). V was pared by 6 bases and J by 2 bases, with 16 bases between. The CDR3 has 15 amino acids. Germline V lookup: CDR1 MNHEY, CDR2 SVGAGI. The DNA for the CDR3 is TGTGCCAGCAGATCCCCTGAGCGGGGCAACTATGGCTACACCTTC. Translation gives CASRSPERGNYGYTF.

Worth noting for this clone: This CDR3 is also generated by other DNA sequences in the sample. V and J are TRBV7-9 and TRBJ2-7; tentative D call: TRBD1 (6 bases). V gave up 2 bases and J gave up 3 bases, with 8 bases separating them. CDR1 and CDR2 from the germline V gene are SEHNR and FQNEAQ (reference sequence). The length of the CDR3 is 13 residues. The CDR3 is CASSLSRGYEQYF. Written as DNA, the CDR3 is TGTGCCAGCAGCTTATCCAGGGGCTACGAGCAGTACTTC.

The gene calls are TRBV11-3 and TRBJ1-6, with 7 bases fitting TRBD1. This CDR3 has 19 residues. CDR1 and CDR2 (germline): SGHNT, YENEEA. The ends lost 0 bases at V and 13 bases at J; junction bases unmatched: 21. CDR3 loop: CASSLDRAAGYRGVFPLHF. CDR3 nucleotides: TGTGCCAGCAGCTTAGATCGGGCCGCAGGGTACAGGGGAGTTTTTCCCCTCCACTTT.

This clone was observed once. The chain combines TRBV28 with TRBJ2-7, with 11 bases identical to TRBD1. Per the germline V gene, CDR1 is MDHEN and CDR2 is SYDVKM. V was clipped by 6 bases and J by 3 bases; unmatched bases: 4. This CDR3 region has 14 residues. DNA of the CDR3: TGTGCCAGCAGATCCGGGACAGGGGGCTACGAGCAGTACTTC. Translated, it gives CASRSGTGGYEQYF. The entire variable domain, with the rest obtained from reference TRBV28 and TRBJ2-7, is as follows: DVKVTQSSRYLVKRTGEKVFLECVQDMDHENMFWYRQDPGLGLRLIYFSYDVKMKEKGDIPEGYSVSREKKERFSLILESASTNQTSMYLCASRSGTGGYEQYFGPGTRLTVT.

The V call is TRBV6-6, the J call TRBJ2-7; TRBD2 agrees at 11 bases. Germline CDR1 is MNHNY and CDR2 is SVGAGI (reference sequence). This CDR3 comprises 15 residues. The J segment lost 3 bases and the V segment lost 8 bases, leaving 9 bases of the junction unmatched. The CDR3 DNA sequence: TGTGCCAGCGCCTTCCCTCTAGCGGGAGGCTACGAGCAGTACTTC. Translating gives CASAFPLAGGYEQYF.

There are a few counts of this clone. The chain links TRBV19 to TRBJ2-7; the match to TRBD1 covers 10 bases. V was pared by 2 bases and J by 5 bases, with 3 bases of the junction left unmatched. This CDR3 has 14 amino acids. Germline CDR1 LNHDA, CDR2 SQIVND (reference sequence). The CDR3 sequence is CASSIRQGADEQYF. Here the CDR3 DNA reads TGTGCCAGTAGTATACGACAGGGGGCCGACGAGCAGTACTTC. The variable domain in full, with the rest retrieved from reference TRBV19 and TRBJ2-7, is DGGITQSPKYLFRKEGQNVTLSCEQNLNHDAMYWYRQDPGQGLRLIYYSQIVNDFQKGDIAEGYSVSREKKESFPLTVTSAQKNPTAFYLCASSIRQGADEQYFGPGTRLTVT.

This clone was observed a handful of times. The chain joins TRBV4-1 to TRBJ2-7; the D gene is possibly TRBD1 (7 bases). The CDR3 has 13 residues. The V end was cut by 4 bases, the J end by 11 bases, with 18 bases between. In germline, CDR1 is MGHRA, CDR2 YSYEKL. Written as DNA, the CDR3 is TGCGCCAGCAGCCCGCTCCCGACAGGGAGGAAGTACTTC. This encodes CASSPLPTGRKYF.

V and J are TRBV15 and TRBJ2-2, with a weak D call TRBD2 (5 bases). The CDR3 spans 15 residues. Trimming cost V 2 bases and J 6 bases, with 13 bases left between them. Germline V gives CDR1 LNHNV, CDR2 YYDKDF (reference sequence). CDR3 DNA sequence: TGTGCCACCAGCAGACTTGGCGGGCCTGCCGGGGAGCTGTTTTTT. It encodes CATSRLGGPAGELFF.

V and J are TRBV6-5 and TRBJ1-3; D possibly corresponds to TRBD1 (5 bases). Germline V lookup: CDR1 MNHEY, CDR2 SVGAGI. Trimming stripped 5 bases from V and 1 base from J, with 9 bases between. The CDR3 covers 14 residues. In DNA, the CDR3 is TGTGCCAGCAGTCTCTCAGGGTCTGGAAACACCATATATTTT. This gives the protein CASSLSGSGNTIYF.

This clone has just one count. The genes are TRBV28 and TRBJ1-4, with 8 bases matching TRBD1. The CDR3 has 17 amino acids. V lost 3 bases, J lost 7 bases, and 13 bases stayed unmatched. The germline CDR1 and CDR2 sequences are MDHEN and SYDVKM. The CDR3 sequence is CASSLLGSGTGSEKLFF. The CDR3 region has the DNA TGTGCCAGCAGTTTGTTAGGCTCCGGGACAGGTAGTGAAAAACTGTTTTTT.